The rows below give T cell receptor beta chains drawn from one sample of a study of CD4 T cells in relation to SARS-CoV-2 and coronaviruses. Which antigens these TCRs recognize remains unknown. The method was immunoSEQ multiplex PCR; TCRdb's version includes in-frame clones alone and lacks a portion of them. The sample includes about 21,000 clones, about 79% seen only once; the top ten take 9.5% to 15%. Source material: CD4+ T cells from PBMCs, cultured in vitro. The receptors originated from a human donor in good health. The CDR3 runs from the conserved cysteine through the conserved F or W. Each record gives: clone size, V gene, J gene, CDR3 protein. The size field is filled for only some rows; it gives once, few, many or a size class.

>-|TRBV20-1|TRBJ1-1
CSASVARSTEAFF
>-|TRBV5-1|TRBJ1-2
CASSGGTGGIVNYGYTF
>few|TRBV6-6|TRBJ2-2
CASTGLGELFF
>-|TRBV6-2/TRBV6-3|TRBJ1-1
CASSYGQGVNTEAFF
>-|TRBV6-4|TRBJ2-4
CASSVPGTALNIQYF
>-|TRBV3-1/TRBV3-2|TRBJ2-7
CASSQGLGSGRLAYEQYF
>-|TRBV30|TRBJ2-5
CAWSVSQETQYF
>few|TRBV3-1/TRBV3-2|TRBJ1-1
CASSRRGGTNTEAFF
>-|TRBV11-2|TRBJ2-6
CASGVSRGANVLTF
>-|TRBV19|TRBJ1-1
CASSKQVRGLAEAFF
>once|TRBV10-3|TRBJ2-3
CAISVGRSTDTQYF
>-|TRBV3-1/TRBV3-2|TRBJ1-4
CASSRPAGGTGKSESEKLFF
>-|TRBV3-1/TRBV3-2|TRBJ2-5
CASSPPGISGTQYF
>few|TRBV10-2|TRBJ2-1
CASSVVDEQFF
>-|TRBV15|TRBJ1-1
CATSRDRVNTEAFF
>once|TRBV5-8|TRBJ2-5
CASSHQETQYF
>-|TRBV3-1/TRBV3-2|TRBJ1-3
CASSQDLGQSIYF
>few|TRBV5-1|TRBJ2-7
CASSSRGTGGSEQYF